This T cell receptor (beta chain) was found in a study of patients and donors after allogeneic stem cell transplantation. V shed 1 base, J shed 3 bases, and the junction held 11 bases outside the gene matches. The germline V gene has CDR1 SEHNR and CDR2 FQNEAQ (reference sequence). The CDR3 sequence is 17 residues long. TCRdb redid the calling of the RT-PCR reads with MiXCR, one entry per CDR3 protein. This table holds hundreds of thousands of distinct CDR3 sequences, around 16% found once. This clonotype appeared a few times. The V gene is TRBV7-9, the J gene TRBJ1-2, with 7 bases identical to TRBD1. This TCR was sampled from a human donor who was either an allogeneic HSCT recipient or a stem cell or donor lymphocyte infusion donor (not recorded which). It is not recorded whose cells these are; they may come from a transplant donor. The specimen sequenced was blood, either unsorted or a sorted T cell fraction (not recorded which). CDR3 sequence reads: CASSLGQGEFSHYGYTF. For the CDR3, the DNA is TGTGCCAGCAGCTTAGGACAGGGAGAATTTTCACACTATGGCTACACCTTC. The full variable domain, its missing parts supplied by reference TRBV7-9 and TRBJ1-2, is DTGVSQNPRHKITKRGQNVTFRCDPISEHNRLYWYRQTLGQGPEFLTYFQNEAQLEKSRLLSDRFSAERPKGSFSTLEIQRTEQGDSAMYLCASSLGQGEFSHYGYTFGSGTRLTVV.